This T cell receptor beta chain derives from a study of blood T cell repertoires in COVID-19. Study-level information: Collection of acute and convalescent COVID-19 samples took place in the United States, Italy and Spain. PBMCs, B-cell-depleted T cells, or T cells provided the cDNA or gDNA that made up the material.

Authors' processing steps: By means of reference gene primer amplification, nucleated cell counts were estimated. Assay used: immunoSEQ multiplex PCR; TCRdb lists only in-frame clones, some missing. Clone size and V and J calls were adopted from that table, with D and trimming inferred from the DNA. This sample has over 70,000 clones, with approximately 82% found just once. V shed 5 bases and J 3 bases; nucleotides not matched to a gene: 3. Germline CDR1 is SGHAT and CDR2 is FQNNGV. The CDR3 runs to 13 residues. This TCR was sampled from a man between 60 and 75 years old with acute or convalescent COVID-19. This chain uses TRBV11-2 with TRBJ1-2; TRBD1 matches 7 bases. Sequences were obtained from peripheral blood. CDR3 in DNA: TGTGCCAGCAGCCCCGGGACAGACTATGGCTACACCTTC. This translates into CASSPGTDYGYTF.